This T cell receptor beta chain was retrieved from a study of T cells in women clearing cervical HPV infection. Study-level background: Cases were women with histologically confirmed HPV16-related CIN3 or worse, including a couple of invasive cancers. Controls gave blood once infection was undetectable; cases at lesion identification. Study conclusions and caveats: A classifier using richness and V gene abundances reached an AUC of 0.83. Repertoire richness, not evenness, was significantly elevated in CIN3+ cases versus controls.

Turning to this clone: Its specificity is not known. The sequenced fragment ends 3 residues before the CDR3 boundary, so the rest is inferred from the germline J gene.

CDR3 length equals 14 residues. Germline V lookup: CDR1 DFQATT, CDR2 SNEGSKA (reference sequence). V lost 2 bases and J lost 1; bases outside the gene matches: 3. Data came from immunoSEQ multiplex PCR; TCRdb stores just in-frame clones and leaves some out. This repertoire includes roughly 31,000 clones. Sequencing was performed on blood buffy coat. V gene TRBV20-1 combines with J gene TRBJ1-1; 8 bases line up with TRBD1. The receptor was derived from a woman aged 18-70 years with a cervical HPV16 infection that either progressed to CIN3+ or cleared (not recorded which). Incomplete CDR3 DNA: TGCAGTGCTAGACGGGACAGGAGGAACACTGAA. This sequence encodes CSARRDRRNTE. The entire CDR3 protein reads CSARRDRRNTEAFF.